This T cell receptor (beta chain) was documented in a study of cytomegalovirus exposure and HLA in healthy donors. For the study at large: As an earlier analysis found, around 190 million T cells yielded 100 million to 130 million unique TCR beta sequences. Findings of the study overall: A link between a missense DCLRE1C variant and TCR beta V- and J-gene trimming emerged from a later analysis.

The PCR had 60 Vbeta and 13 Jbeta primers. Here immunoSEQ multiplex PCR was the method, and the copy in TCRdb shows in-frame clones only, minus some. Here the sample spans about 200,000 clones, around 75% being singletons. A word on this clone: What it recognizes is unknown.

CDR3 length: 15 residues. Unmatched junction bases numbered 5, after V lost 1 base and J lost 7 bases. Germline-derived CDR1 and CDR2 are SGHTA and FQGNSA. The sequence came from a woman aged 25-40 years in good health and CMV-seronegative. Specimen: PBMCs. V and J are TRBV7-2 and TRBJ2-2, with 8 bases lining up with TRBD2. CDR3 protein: CASSLVSGTVGELFF. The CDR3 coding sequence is TGTGCCAGCAGCTTAGTTAGCGGGACGGTCGGGGAGCTGTTTTTT.